Below, one T cell receptor beta chain is given with its context. With 60 Vbeta and 13 Jbeta primers, the PCR was carried out. The protocol was immunoSEQ multiplex PCR, while the TCRdb copy is restricted to in-frame clones and leaves out a portion. The sample lists around 150,000 clones, 64% occurring once. The data are from a study of cytomegalovirus exposure and HLA in healthy donors. The receptor was derived from a woman aged 40 to 49 in good health and CMV-seronegative. Input material: PBMCs.

DNA for the CDR3: TGCGCCAGCAGCCCGGGGACAGGGCATGGCATTCAGTACTTC. This translates into CASSPGTGHGIQYF. V and J are TRBV4-3 and TRBJ2-4; 9 nucleotides line up with TRBD1. V was clipped by 4 bases and J by 9 bases; unmatched bases: 7. The CDR3 loop spans 14 amino acids. Germline V lookup: CDR1 LGHNA, CDR2 YSLEER.